Below, 6 T cell receptor beta chains from the same sample are listed, as sequenced in a study of TIL therapy for anti-PD-1-resistant metastatic lung cancer. This was the immunoSEQ v3 assay. TCRdb's copy holds only in-frame clones and misses some; the assay was immunoSEQ multiplex PCR. The table lists tens of thousands of clones, 65% to 80% of them singletons, with roughly 16% in the top ten. Time point specified: pre-treatment sample, taken before nivolumab and TIL therapy. The input for sequencing was blood, taken at baseline. These receptors all stem from an older man with non-small cell lung cancer.

This chain connects TRBV30 to TRBJ2-5, with 9 positions matching TRBD1. The germline V gene has CDR1 GTSNPN and CDR2 SVGIG (reference sequence). V shed 2 bases, J shed 2 bases, and the junction held 12 bases outside the gene matches. The CDR3 consists of 17 residues. The DNA for the CDR3 is TGTGCCTGGAGTCCAGGGGGGACAGGGTACGCTCAAGAGACCCAGTACTTC. This translates into CAWSPGGTGYAQETQYF.

The chain carries TRBV14 and TRBJ2-1, with D possibly TRBD2 on 6 matching bases. The V gene lost 4 bases and the J gene lost 6 bases, with 16 bases spanning the gap. This CDR3 region has 15 residues. The V gene's germline CDR1 is SGHDN and CDR2 FVKESK. Here the CDR3 reads CASSRTGTPANEQFF. CDR3 sequence (DNA): TGTGCCAGCAGCCGAACCGGGACTCCGGCCAATGAGCAGTTCTTC.

In this sample, this clone turned up once. The chain combines TRBV6-5 with TRBJ2-7; no clear D. CDR1 MNHEY and CDR2 SVGAGI come from the germline V gene. V lost 0 bases to trimming and J lost 4 bases, with 16 bases between them. This CDR3 region has 16 residues. DNA of the CDR3: TGTGCCAGCAGTTACTCGGAACAACAGATATCGTACGAGCAGTACTTC. Amino acid sequence: CASSYSEQQISYEQYF.

V usage is TRBV27 and J usage is TRBJ2-7, with 12 bases lining up with TRBD1. Germline CDR1 MNHEY, CDR2 SMNVEV (reference sequence). The CDR3 sequence is 15 residues long. With V trimmed by 4 bases and J by 8 bases, 9 bases remained unmatched. In DNA form, the CDR3 reads TGTGCCAGCAGTTCCCTAGGGGGACAGGGGGCCCAGCAGTACTTC. Its protein product is CASSSLGGQGAQQYF.

The rearrangement joins TRBV7-8 to TRBJ2-7; D possibly uses TRBD1 or TRBD2 (6 bases each). This CDR3 spans 15 amino acids. Germline V gene lookup returns CDR1 SGHVS and CDR2 FQNEAQ. V shed 1 base and J shed 3 bases, with 13 bases lying between them. The CDR3 bases are TGTGCCAGCAGCTTAGGAAGGGGGGTATTCTACGAGCAGTACTTC. Amino acids: CASSLGRGVFYEQYF.

The chain links TRBV28 to TRBJ2-3; 10 nucleotides agree with TRBD2. Germline CDR1 is MDHEN and CDR2 is SYDVKM. Unmatched junction bases numbered 8, after V lost 3 bases and J lost 5 bases. The CDR3 is made up of 16 amino acids. CDR3 nucleotide sequence: TGTGCCAGCAGTTTTGCTAGCGGGAGACAAAGAGATACGCAGTATTTT. The encoded protein is CASSFASGRQRDTQYF.